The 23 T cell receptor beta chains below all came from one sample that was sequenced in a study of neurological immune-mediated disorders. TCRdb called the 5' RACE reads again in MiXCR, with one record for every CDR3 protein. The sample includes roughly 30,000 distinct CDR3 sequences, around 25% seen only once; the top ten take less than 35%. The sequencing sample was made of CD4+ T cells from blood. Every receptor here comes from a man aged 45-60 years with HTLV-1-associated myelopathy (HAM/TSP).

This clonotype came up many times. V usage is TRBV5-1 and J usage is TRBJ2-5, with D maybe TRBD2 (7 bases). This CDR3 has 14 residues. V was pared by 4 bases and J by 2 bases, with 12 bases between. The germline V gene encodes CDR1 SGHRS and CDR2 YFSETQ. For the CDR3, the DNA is TGCGCCAGCAGCGGGGGGGGGCCTCAAGAGACCCAGTACTTC. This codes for CASSGGGPQETQYF. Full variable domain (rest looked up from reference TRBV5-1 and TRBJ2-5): KAGVTQTPRYLIKTRGQQVTLSCSPISGHRSVSWYQQTPGQGLQFLFEYFSETQRNKGNFPGRFSGRQFSNSRSEMNVSTLELGDSALYLCASSGGGPQETQYFGPGTRLLVL.

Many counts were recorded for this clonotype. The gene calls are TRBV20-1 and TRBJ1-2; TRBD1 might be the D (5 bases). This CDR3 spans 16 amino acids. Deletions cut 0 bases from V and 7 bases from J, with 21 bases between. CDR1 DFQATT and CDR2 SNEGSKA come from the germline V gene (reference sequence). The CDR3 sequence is CSARDPSMPGSFGYTF. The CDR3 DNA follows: TGCAGTGCTAGAGATCCTAGTATGCCAGGGAGCTTTGGCTACACCTTC.

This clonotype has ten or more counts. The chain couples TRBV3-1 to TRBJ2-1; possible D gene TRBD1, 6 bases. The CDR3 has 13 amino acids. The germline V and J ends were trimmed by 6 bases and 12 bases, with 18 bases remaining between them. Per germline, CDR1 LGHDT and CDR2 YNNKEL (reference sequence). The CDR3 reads CASSSGTFRGQFF. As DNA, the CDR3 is TGTGCCAGCAGTTCCGGGACATTCCGCGGGCAGTTCTTC.

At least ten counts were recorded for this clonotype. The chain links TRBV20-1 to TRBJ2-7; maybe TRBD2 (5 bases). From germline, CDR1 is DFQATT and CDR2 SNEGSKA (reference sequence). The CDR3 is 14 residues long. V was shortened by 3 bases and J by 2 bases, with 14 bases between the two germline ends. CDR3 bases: TGCAGTGCTAGGGGCTCCGAGGGAACCTACGAGCAGTACTTC. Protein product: CSARGSEGTYEQYF.

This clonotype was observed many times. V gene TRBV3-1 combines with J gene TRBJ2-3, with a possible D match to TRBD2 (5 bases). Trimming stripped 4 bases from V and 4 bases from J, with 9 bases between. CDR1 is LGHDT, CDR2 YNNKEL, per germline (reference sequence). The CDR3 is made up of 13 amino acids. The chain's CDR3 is CASSPGSPDTQYF. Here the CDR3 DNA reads TGTGCCAGCAGCCCTGGGAGCCCAGATACGCAGTATTTT.

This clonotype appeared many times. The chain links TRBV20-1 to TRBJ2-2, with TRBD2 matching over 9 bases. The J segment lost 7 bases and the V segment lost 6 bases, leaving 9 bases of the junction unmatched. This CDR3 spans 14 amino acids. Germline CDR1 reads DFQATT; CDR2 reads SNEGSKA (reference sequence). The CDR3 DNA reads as TGCAGTGCGGTCCTAGCGGGGAGACGCGGGGAGCTGTTTTTT. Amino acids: CSAVLAGRRGELFF.

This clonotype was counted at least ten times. The CDR3 region has the DNA TGCAGTGCTAGAGATTGGGACAGGGGGGGCACAGATACGCAGTATTTT. The encoded protein is CSARDWDRGGTDTQYF. J is TRBJ2-3 and V is TRBV20-1; TRBD1 matches at 11 bases. The CDR3 is 16 amino acids. After removal of 0 bases from V and 1 base from J, the junction contained 3 bases not matched to a gene. Per the germline V gene, CDR1 is DFQATT and CDR2 is SNEGSKA (reference sequence).

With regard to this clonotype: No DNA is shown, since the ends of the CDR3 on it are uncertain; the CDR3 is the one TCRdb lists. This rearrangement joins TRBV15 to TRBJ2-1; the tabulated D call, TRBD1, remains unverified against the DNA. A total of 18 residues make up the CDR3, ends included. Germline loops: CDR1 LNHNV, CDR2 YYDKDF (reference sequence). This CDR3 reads CATRTRTVDSPLHFEQFF.

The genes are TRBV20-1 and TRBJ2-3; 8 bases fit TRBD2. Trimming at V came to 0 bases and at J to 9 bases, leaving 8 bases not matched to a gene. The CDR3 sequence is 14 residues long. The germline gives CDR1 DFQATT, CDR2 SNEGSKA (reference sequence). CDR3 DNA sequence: TGCAGTGCTAGAGAATTCGGGGGGGCCGACACGCAGTATTTT. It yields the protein CSAREFGGADTQYF.

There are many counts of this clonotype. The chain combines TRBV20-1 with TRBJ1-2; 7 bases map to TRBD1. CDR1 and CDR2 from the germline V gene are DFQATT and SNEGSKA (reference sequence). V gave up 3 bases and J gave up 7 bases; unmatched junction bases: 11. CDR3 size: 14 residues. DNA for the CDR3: TGCAGTGCTAGTCTTTCACAGGGGAACGCTGGCTACACCTTC. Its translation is CSASLSQGNAGYTF.

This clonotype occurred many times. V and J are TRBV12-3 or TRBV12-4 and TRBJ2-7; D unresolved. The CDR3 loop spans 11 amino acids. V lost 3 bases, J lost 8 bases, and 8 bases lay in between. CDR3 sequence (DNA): TGTGCCAGCAGTTTCTTGACGCAGCAGTACTTC. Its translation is CASSFLTQQYF.

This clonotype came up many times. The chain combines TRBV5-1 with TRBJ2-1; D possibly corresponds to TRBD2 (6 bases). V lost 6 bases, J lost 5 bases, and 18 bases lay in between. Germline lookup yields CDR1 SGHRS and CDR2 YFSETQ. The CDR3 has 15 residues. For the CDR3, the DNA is TGCGCCAGCACCCCGCGGGACTTTTCGCACAATGAGCAGTTCTTC. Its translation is CASTPRDFSHNEQFF.

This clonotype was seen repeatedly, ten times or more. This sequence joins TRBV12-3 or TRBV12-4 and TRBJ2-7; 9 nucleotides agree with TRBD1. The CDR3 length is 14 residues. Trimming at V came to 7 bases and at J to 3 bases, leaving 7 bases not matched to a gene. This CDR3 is CASNGQGPRYEQYF. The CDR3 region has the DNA TGTGCCAGCAACGGACAGGGGCCCCGCTACGAGCAGTACTTC.

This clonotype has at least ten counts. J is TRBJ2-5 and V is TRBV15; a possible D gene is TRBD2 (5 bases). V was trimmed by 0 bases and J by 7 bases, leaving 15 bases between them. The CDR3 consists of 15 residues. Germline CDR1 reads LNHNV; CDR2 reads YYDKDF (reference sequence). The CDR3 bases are TGTGCCACCAGCAGAGAGGTTTGGATAGGAGGGACCCAGTACTTC. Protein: CATSREVWIGGTQYF.

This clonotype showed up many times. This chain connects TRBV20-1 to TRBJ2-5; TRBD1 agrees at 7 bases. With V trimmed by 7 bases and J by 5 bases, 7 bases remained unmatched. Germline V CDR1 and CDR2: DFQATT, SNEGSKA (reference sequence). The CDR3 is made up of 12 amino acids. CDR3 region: CSVRGQTETQYF. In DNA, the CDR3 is TGCAGTGTTAGGGGACAGACGGAGACCCAGTACTTC.

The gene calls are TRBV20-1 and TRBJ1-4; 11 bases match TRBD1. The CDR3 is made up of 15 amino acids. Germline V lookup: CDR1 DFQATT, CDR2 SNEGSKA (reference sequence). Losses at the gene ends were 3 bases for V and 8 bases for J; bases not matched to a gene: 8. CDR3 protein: CSASSAGQGDEKLFF. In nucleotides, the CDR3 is TGCAGTGCTAGTTCGGCGGGACAGGGGGACGAAAAACTGTTTTTT.

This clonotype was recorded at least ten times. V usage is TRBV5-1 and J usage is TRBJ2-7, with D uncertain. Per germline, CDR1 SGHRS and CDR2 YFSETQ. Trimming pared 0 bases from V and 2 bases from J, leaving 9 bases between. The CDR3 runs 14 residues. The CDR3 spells CASSLVVQPYEQYF. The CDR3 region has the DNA TGCGCCAGCAGCTTGGTAGTACAGCCCTACGAGCAGTACTTC.

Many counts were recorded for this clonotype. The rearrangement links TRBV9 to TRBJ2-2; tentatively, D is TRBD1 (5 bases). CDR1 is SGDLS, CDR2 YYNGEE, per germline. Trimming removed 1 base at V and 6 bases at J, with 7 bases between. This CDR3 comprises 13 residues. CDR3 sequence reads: CASSVQGSGELFF. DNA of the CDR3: TGTGCCAGCAGCGTACAGGGTTCCGGGGAGCTGTTTTTT.

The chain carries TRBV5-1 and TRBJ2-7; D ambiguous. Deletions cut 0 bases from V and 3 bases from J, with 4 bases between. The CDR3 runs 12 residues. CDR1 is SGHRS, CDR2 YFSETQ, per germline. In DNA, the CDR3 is TGCGCCAGCAGCTTGGGTCGCTACGAGCAGTACTTC. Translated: CASSLGRYEQYF. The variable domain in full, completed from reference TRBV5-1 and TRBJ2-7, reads KAGVTQTPRYLIKTRGQQVTLSCSPISGHRSVSWYQQTPGQGLQFLFEYFSETQRNKGNFPGRFSGRQFSNSRSEMNVSTLELGDSALYLCASSLGRYEQYFGPGTRLTVT.

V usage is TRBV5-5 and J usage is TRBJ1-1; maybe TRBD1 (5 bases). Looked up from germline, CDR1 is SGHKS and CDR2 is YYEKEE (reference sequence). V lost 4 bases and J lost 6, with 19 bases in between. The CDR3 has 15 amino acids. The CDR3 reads CASSQVRGSGSEAFF. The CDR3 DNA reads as TGTGCCAGCAGCCAGGTCCGGGGGTCGGGTTCTGAAGCTTTCTTT.

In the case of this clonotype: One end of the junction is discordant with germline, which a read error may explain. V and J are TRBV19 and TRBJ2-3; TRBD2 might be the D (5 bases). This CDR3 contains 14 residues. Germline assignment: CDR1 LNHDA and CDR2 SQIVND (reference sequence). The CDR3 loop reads CASIGLRKGDTHYF. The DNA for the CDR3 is TGTGCCAGTATTGGTCTCCGAAAGGGAGATACGCATTATTTT.

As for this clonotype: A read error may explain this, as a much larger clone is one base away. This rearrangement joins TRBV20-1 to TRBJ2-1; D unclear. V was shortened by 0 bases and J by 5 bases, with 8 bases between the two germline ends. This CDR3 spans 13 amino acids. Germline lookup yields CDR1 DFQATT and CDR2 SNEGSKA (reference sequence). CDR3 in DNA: TGCAGTGCTAGAGACAGGCTGCACAATGAGCAGTTCTTC. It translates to CSARDRLHNEQFF.

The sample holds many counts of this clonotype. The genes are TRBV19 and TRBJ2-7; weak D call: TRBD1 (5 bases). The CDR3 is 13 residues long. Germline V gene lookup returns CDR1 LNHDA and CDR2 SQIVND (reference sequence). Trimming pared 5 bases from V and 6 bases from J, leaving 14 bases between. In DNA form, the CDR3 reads TGTGCCAGTAGTCGGAGCGACAGTTTCGAGCAGTACTTC. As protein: CASSRSDSFEQYF.